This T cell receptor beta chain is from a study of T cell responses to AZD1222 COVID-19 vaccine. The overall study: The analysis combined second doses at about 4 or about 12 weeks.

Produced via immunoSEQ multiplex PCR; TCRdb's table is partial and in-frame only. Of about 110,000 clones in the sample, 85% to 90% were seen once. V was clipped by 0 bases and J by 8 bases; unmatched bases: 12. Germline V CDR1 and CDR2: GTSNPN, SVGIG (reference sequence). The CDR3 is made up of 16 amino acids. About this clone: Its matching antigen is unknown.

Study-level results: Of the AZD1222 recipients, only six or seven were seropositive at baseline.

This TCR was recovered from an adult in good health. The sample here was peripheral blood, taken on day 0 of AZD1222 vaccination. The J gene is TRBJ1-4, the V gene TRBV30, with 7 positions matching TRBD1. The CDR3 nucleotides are TGTGCCTGGAGTGTAGGGTCCGGGACAGTGGAGGAAAAACTGTTTTTT. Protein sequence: CAWSVGSGTVEEKLFF.